The 31 T cell receptor beta chains reported below all come from one sample, sequenced in a study of shared clonotypes between healthy human individuals. Sequencing was performed with immunoSEQ multiplex PCR; in TCRdb, only in-frame clones are kept and a portion is missing. This sample carries 100,000 to 130,000 clones, over 65% of them seen once, and the ten largest clones take almost 25%. Sequenced material: memory CD8+ T cells sorted from blood. Subset defined: CD45RO+ cells pooled with CCR7-negative TemRA cells. These receptor sequences come from a woman aged 25 to 45 in good health.

The V call is TRBV5-6, the J call TRBJ1-1; 10 bases fit TRBD1. The CDR3 consists of 14 residues. Germline V gene sequence: CDR1 SGHDT, CDR2 YYEEEE. V was pared by 4 bases and J by 8 bases, with 8 bases of the junction left unmatched. The CDR3 is CASSPGQGMTEAFF. DNA for the CDR3: TGTGCCAGCAGCCCGGGACAGGGGATGACGGAAGCTTTCTTT.

The chain couples TRBV7-2 to TRBJ2-1; D perhaps matches TRBD2 (6 bases). With 5 bases removed from V and 10 bases from J, the gap between germline ends came to 15 bases. This CDR3 spans 13 amino acids. The V gene's germline CDR1 is SGHTA and CDR2 FQGNSA. This CDR3 reads CASSRQSEGEQFF. Here the CDR3 DNA reads TGTGCCAGCAGCCGACAGTCGGAGGGGGAGCAGTTCTTC.

In nucleotides, the CDR3 is TGCGCCAGCAGCCAATTGTGGGGGGAAGAGCAGTTCTTC. Amino acid sequence: CASSQLWGEEQFF. The chain has TRBV4-1 and TRBJ2-1; possible D gene TRBD2, 6 bases. Germline V gives CDR1 MGHRA, CDR2 YSYEKL. V shed 2 bases and J shed 10 bases, with 12 bases lying between them. The CDR3 contains 13 residues.

A few counts support this clone. The CDR3 bases are TGTGCCAGCAGCACCGAGGGACTAGCGGGAAACGAGCAGTACTTC. Protein product: CASSTEGLAGNEQYF. The genes are TRBV11-3 and TRBJ2-7; 13 bases align to TRBD2. V was clipped by 5 bases and J by 5 bases; unmatched bases: 6. This CDR3 region has 15 residues. From germline, CDR1 is SGHNT and CDR2 YENEEA.

The rearrangement uses TRBV30 and TRBJ2-1; TRBD1 aligns across 10 bases. With V trimmed by 1 base and J by 8 bases, 5 bases remained unmatched. Per the germline V gene, CDR1 is GTSNPN and CDR2 is SVGIG (reference sequence). This CDR3 has 14 amino acids. The CDR3 sequence is CAWSGGTGVHEQFF. In nucleotides, the CDR3 is TGTGCCTGGAGTGGCGGGACAGGGGTTCATGAGCAGTTCTTC.

This clone has a handful of counts. The rearrangement uses TRBV28 and TRBJ2-3; the match to TRBD2 covers 9 bases. The CDR3 is made up of 15 amino acids. V was clipped by 2 bases and J by 4 bases; unmatched bases: 4. The germline gives CDR1 MDHEN, CDR2 SYDVKM. Here the CDR3 DNA reads TGTGCCAGCAGTTTAGGCGCGGGAGGGTCAGATACGCAGTATTTT. Its protein is CASSLGAGGSDTQYF.

This clone occurred a few times. The rearrangement links TRBV6-5 to TRBJ2-2, with 11 bases aligning to TRBD2. The V segment lost 6 bases and the J segment 5 bases; nucleotides outside the gene matches: 2. CDR1 and CDR2 (germline): MNHEY, SVGAGI. The CDR3 spans 14 residues. In DNA, the CDR3 is TGTGCCAGCAGGACTAGCGGGAAGACCGGGGAGCTGTTTTTT. This encodes CASRTSGKTGELFF.

The chain recombines TRBV18 with TRBJ2-7; tentatively, D is TRBD2 (5 bases). The CDR3 sequence is 18 residues long. CDR1 and CDR2 (germline): KGHSH, LQKENI. Deletions cut 2 bases from V and 4 bases from J, with 24 bases between. CDR3: CASSPYEREWALGYEQYF. CDR3 in DNA: TGTGCCAGCTCACCATACGAAAGGGAGTGGGCTCTGGGTTACGAGCAGTACTTC.

This sequence joins TRBV18 and TRBJ2-5, with D possibly being TRBD1 (6 bases). CDR1 is KGHSH and CDR2 is LQKENI in the germline V gene. The V end was cut by 3 bases, the J end by 2 bases, with 10 bases between. The CDR3 extends over 14 amino acids. CDR3 nucleotides: TGTGCCAGCTCACCCGGGACAAAACAAGAGACCCAGTACTTC. This translates into CASSPGTKQETQYF.

DNA for the CDR3: TGTGCCAGCAGTGATTTTAATGGGGGCAACGGGAAAGAGACCCAGTACTTC. This translates into CASSDFNGGNGKETQYF. The J gene is TRBJ2-5, the V gene TRBV6-1, with a possible D match to TRBD1 (6 bases). The CDR3 extends over 17 amino acids. CDR1 and CDR2 (germline): MNHNS, SASEGT. V was pared by 3 bases and J by 3 bases, with 20 bases between.

In DNA, the CDR3 is TGCGCCAGCAGCCAAGGGACAGGCTATAATTCACCCCTCCACTTT. Its protein is CASSQGTGYNSPLHF. The rearrangement joins TRBV4-1 to TRBJ1-6; 7 bases match TRBD1. Per germline, CDR1 MGHRA and CDR2 YSYEKL. CDR3 length: 15 amino acids. V gave up 1 base and J gave up 3 bases; unmatched junction bases: 0.

Turning to this clone: Other DNA variants within this sample encode the same CDR3. The rearrangement links TRBV6-5 to TRBJ1-5; D is uncertain. V gave up 6 bases and J gave up 2 bases, with 8 bases separating them. CDR3 size: 13 residues. Germline CDR1 and CDR2: MNHEY and SVGAGI. The CDR3 sequence: CASRGVGNQPQHF. In DNA form, the CDR3 reads TGTGCCAGCAGAGGCGTTGGCAATCAGCCCCAGCATTTT.

The rearrangement uses TRBV11-2 and TRBJ2-7, with a tentative D call TRBD2 (5 bases). The V and J ends lost 1 base and 4 bases respectively, with 8 bases between them. The CDR3 is made up of 13 amino acids. The germline V gene has CDR1 SGHAT and CDR2 FQNNGV. The CDR3 is CASSLVLAYEQYF. The DNA of the CDR3 is TGTGCCAGCAGCTTAGTGCTAGCATACGAGCAGTACTTC.

The chain links TRBV2 to TRBJ2-1, with 7 bases that match TRBD1. Germline values: CDR1 SNHLY, CDR2 FYNNEI. V trimming: 8 bases; J trimming: 1 base; junction bases outside the gene matches: 5. The CDR3 runs 14 residues. The CDR3: CASGGQMSYNEQFF. The CDR3 DNA sequence: TGTGCCAGCGGGGGACAGATGTCCTACAATGAGCAGTTCTTC.

The table lists this clone with many counts. The chain has TRBV9 and TRBJ1-1; TRBD1 might be the D (6 bases). V gave up 1 base and J gave up 0 bases, with 10 bases separating them. Germline V CDR1 and CDR2: SGDLS, YYNGEE. The CDR3 consists of 15 residues. For the CDR3, the DNA is TGTGCCAGCAGCGTATACAGGGACATGAACACTGAAGCTTTCTTT. It specifies CASSVYRDMNTEAFF.

This clone was detected only a few times. The J gene is TRBJ2-2, the V gene TRBV6-5, with TRBD1 matching 8 bases. V dropped 6 bases and J dropped 3; count of bases not matched to a gene: 6. Germline V lookup: CDR1 MNHEY, CDR2 SVGAGI. The CDR3 has 15 residues. The CDR3 reads CASSPGTGDTGELFF. The CDR3 coding sequence is TGTGCCAGCAGCCCCGGGACAGGCGACACCGGGGAGCTGTTTTTT.

This clone was recorded a few times. The chain is built from TRBV6-1 and TRBJ2-7, with 8 bases fitting TRBD1. The CDR3 loop spans 15 amino acids. The ends lost 7 bases at V and 7 bases at J; junction bases unmatched: 15. Germline V gives CDR1 MNHNS, CDR2 SASEGT. CDR3 loop: CASIHGRTGRLEQYF. The CDR3 nucleotides read TGTGCCAGCATTCATGGCAGGACAGGGCGGTTGGAGCAGTACTTC.

The genes are TRBV30 and TRBJ1-6; possibly TRBD1 for D (5 bases). Germline V gene lookup returns CDR1 GTSNPN and CDR2 SVGIG (reference sequence). This CDR3 has 20 residues. The V and J ends lost 0 bases and 0 bases respectively, with 21 bases between them. The CDR3 here is CAWSVFLEGSGSSYNSPLHF. CDR3 coding DNA: TGTGCCTGGAGTGTATTTCTCGAGGGGTCAGGGTCCTCCTATAATTCACCCCTCCACTTT.

DNA of the CDR3: TGTGCCAGCAGGACTAGCGGGGACTACGAGCAGTACTTC. Protein sequence: CASRTSGDYEQYF. The V and J genes are TRBV5-4 and TRBJ2-5; 11 bases fit TRBD2. TRBJ2-7 matches the DNA end more closely, so the J call is doubtful. CDR3 length: 13 residues. Germline loops: CDR1 SGHNT, CDR2 YYREEE (reference sequence).

The genes are TRBV2 and TRBJ2-7, with unresolved D. This CDR3 contains 14 residues. V was clipped by 5 bases and J by 3 bases, with 14 bases between them. CDR1 is SNHLY and CDR2 is FYNNEI in the germline V gene. The CDR3 sequence is CASSKMVDDYEQYF. CDR3 coding DNA: TGTGCCAGCAGTAAAATGGTGGATGACTACGAGCAGTACTTC. Looking up the rest from reference TRBV2 and TRBJ2-7 gives the full variable domain: EPEVTQTPSHQVTQMGQEVILRCVPISNHLYFYWYRQILGQKVEFLVSFYNNEISEKSEIFDDQFSVERPDGSNFTLKIRSTKLEDSAMYFCASSKMVDDYEQYFGPGTRLTVT.

In this sample, this clone turned up a few times. The chain is built from TRBV25-1 and TRBJ2-7; D is possibly TRBD2 (6 bases). The CDR3 totals 16 residues. Germline V gene sequence: CDR1 MGHDK, CDR2 SYGVNS. With 4 bases removed from V and 0 bases from J, the gap between germline ends came to 16 bases. In DNA, the CDR3 is TGTGCCAGCAGTGTAGGGGTCGGGAGAGACTCCTACGAGCAGTACTTC. It is translated as CASSVGVGRDSYEQYF.

The chain combines TRBV2 with TRBJ1-5; D is possibly TRBD1 (6 bases). CDR3 length equals 16 residues. Germline V gene data show CDR1 as SNHLY and CDR2 as FYNNEI. V gave up 5 bases and J gave up 0 bases, with 14 bases separating them. Here the CDR3 reads CASSPGTSYSNQPQHF. DNA of the CDR3: TGTGCCAGCAGTCCCGGGACAAGCTATAGCAATCAGCCCCAGCATTTT.

This clone was seen at least ten times. The gene calls are TRBV9 and TRBJ1-1; 11 positions match TRBD1. The CDR3 runs to 14 residues. The germline V gene encodes CDR1 SGDLS and CDR2 YYNGEE. Unmatched junction bases numbered 4, after V lost 2 bases and J lost 7 bases. The CDR3 DNA reads TGTGCCAGCAGCGTTGGACAGGGGGCCTTTGAAGCTTTCTTT. Translation gives CASSVGQGAFEAFF.

V gene TRBV6-4 combines with J gene TRBJ2-6, with TRBD1 matching over 11 bases. CDR3 length equals 17 residues. The trim removed 4 bases at V and 0 bases at J, leaving 2 bases unmatched. Germline loops: CDR1 MRHNA, CDR2 SNTAGT. The CDR3 sequence is CASSAGTGGSGANVLTF. In DNA, the CDR3 is TGTGCCAGCAGTGCCGGGACAGGGGGCTCTGGGGCCAACGTCCTGACTTTC.

This clone appeared a few times. The CDR3 region is CASRESQGLGNQPQHF. In DNA, the CDR3 is TGTGCCAGTAGAGAAAGTCAGGGGCTTGGCAATCAGCCCCAGCATTTT. The genes are TRBV19 and TRBJ1-5, with a possible D match to TRBD1 (6 bases). The CDR3 contains 16 residues. V was cut by 6 bases and J by 2 bases, with 17 bases left in between. In germline, CDR1 is LNHDA, CDR2 SQIVND (reference sequence). The variable domain in full, with the rest retrieved from reference TRBV19 and TRBJ1-5, is DGGITQSPKYLFRKEGQNVTLSCEQNLNHDAMYWYRQDPGQGLRLIYYSQIVNDFQKGDIAEGYSVSREKKESFPLTVTSAQKNPTAFYLCASRESQGLGNQPQHFGDGTRLSIL.

The DNA of the CDR3 is TGTGCCAGCAGTGAAGACAGGGTCAGCTCCTACGAGCAGTACTTC. Its protein product is CASSEDRVSSYEQYF. V gene TRBV6-4 combines with J gene TRBJ2-7; TRBD1 matches at 7 bases. Per germline, CDR1 MRHNA and CDR2 SNTAGT. The CDR3 runs to 15 residues. V was pared by 3 bases and J by 0 bases, with 5 bases of the junction left unmatched.

V is TRBV19 and J is TRBJ2-5, with a weak D call TRBD2 (6 bases). V lost 5 bases to trimming and J lost 5 bases, with 15 bases between them. This CDR3 is built from 14 residues. CDR1 and CDR2 from the germline V gene are LNHDA and SQIVND (reference sequence). The CDR3 is CASSVVGGRETQYF. The DNA of the CDR3 is TGTGCCAGTAGTGTGGTTGGTGGGAGGGAGACCCAGTACTTC.

This chain links TRBV6-5 with TRBJ2-2; D remains unclear. Trimming shortened V by 5 bases and J by 6 bases, and 16 bases separated the two germline ends. The CDR3 consists of 15 residues. Germline assignment: CDR1 MNHEY and CDR2 SVGAGI. In DNA, the CDR3 is TGTGCCAGCAGTAGTAGTGACCCCTTGGCCGGGGAGCTGTTTTTT. It is translated as CASSSSDPLAGELFF.

This clone was observed at least ten times. The rearrangement links TRBV9 to TRBJ2-7, with D perhaps matching TRBD2 (7 bases). This CDR3 is 16 amino acids long. Germline V gene lookup returns CDR1 SGDLS and CDR2 YYNGEE. Trimming removed 3 bases from V and 3 bases from J, with 19 bases in between. The CDR3 spells CASSAGEGGLYYEQYF. For the CDR3, the DNA is TGTGCCAGCAGCGCAGGGGAGGGAGGTCTTTACTACGAGCAGTACTTC.

The V gene is TRBV5-1, the J gene TRBJ1-1, with a possible D match to TRBD1 (6 bases). The CDR3 is 16 amino acids. V dropped 3 bases and J dropped 0 bases, with 15 bases sitting between them. Germline V CDR1 and CDR2: SGHRS, YFSETQ. The CDR3 is CASSSPAGTLNTEAFF. Here the CDR3 DNA reads TGCGCCAGCAGCTCCCCCGCCGGGACATTGAACACTGAAGCTTTCTTT.

The genes are TRBV28 and TRBJ2-5; 7 nucleotides match TRBD1. Trimming at V came to 6 bases and at J to 0 bases, leaving 4 bases not matched to a gene. The CDR3 extends over 14 amino acids. Germline CDR1 reads MDHEN; CDR2 reads SYDVKM. This CDR3 reads CASSDREHQETQYF. The CDR3 coding sequence is TGTGCCAGCAGCGACAGGGAACACCAAGAGACCCAGTACTTC.